This T cell receptor (beta chain) appears in the sequencing data of a study of CXCR3-negative and CXCR3-positive naive CD8 T cells. Turning to this clonotype: Its antigen remains unidentified.

The CDR3 is 15 amino acids. 5' RACE with UMI labels generated the TRB cDNA libraries. TCRdb reprocessed the 5' RACE reads, with one entry per CDR3 protein and no DNA. Recorded for this sample: more than 45,000 distinct CDR3 sequences. General study findings and limits: Whereas both naive subsets had comparably high diversity, memory CD8+ cells had much lower diversity. Cryopreserved PBMCs had partly decreased CXCR3 expression; fresh PBMCs were used in most assays.

The source is a human donor in good health. Some clones in this sample may be carry-over from other donors' samples. Sequencing was performed on memory CD8+ T cells from blood. The chain carries TRBV12-3 or TRBV12-4 and TRBJ2-1; TCRdb gives TRBD1 as the D gene, but with no DNA this cannot be confirmed. The CDR3 protein is CASSSPGGTGNEQFF.